The rows below give T cell receptor beta chains drawn from one sample of a study of shared clonotypes between healthy human individuals. Sequencing used immunoSEQ multiplex PCR; TCRdb keeps in-frame clones, though not all of them. The sample includes about 1 million clones, roughly 70% of them seen just once. The source material was memory CD4+ T cells sorted from blood. The source of these receptors is a man in his late teens or twenties in good health. The CDR3 runs from the conserved cysteine through the conserved F or W. D genes are given only for firm matches. Expanded clones are given a class, and other clones once, few, many or no size at all.

>TRBJ2-2|TRBV10-3|NA|NA
TGTGCCATCACCTTGGGCCAGAACACCGGGGAGCTGTTTTTT
CAITLGQNTGELFF
>TRBJ1-2|TRBV13|few|NA
TGTGCCAGCAGCTCCGCGGGACAACGCTACACCTTC
CASSSAGQRYTF
>TRBJ1-4|TRBV7-9|NA|NA
TGTGCCAGCAGCTTATCGGTTGATGAAAAACTGTTTTTT
CASSLSVDEKLFF
>TRBJ2-3|TRBV19|NA|NA
TGTGCCAGTCAGTATACCTTCAGCACAGATACGCAGTATTTT
CASQYTFSTDTQYF
>TRBJ1-2|TRBV14|few|NA
TGTGCCAGCAGCTTCCAGGGCAATACCGGCGGCTACACCTTC
CASSFQGNTGGYTF
>TRBJ2-3|TRBV2|NA|NA
TGTGCCAGTCTTGATAGGGGTAGCACAGATACGCAGTATTTT
CASLDRGSTDTQYF
>TRBJ2-1|TRBV7-2|NA|TRBD2
TGTGCCAGCAGCTTAGTATCCCTAGCGGGCAATGAGCAGTTCTTC
CASSLVSLAGNEQFF
>TRBJ1-4|TRBV5-1|NA|NA
TGCGCCAGCAGCTTGACAGGGACCACTAATGAAAAACTGTTTTTT
CASSLTGTTNEKLFF
>TRBJ2-1|TRBV4-2|NA|TRBD2
TGTGCCAGCAGCTCCCGGACTAGCGGGGAGTCCAACAATGAGCAGTTCTTC
CASSSRTSGESNNEQFF
>TRBJ2-4|TRBV6-5|NA|NA
TGTGCCAGCAGTTACGGGTTTAAGGACATTCAGTACTTC
CASSYGFKDIQYF
>TRBJ2-5|TRBV10-3|NA|NA
TGTGCCATCAGTTCCAGGATGGGACTCGGGGAGACCCAGTACTTC
CAISSRMGLGETQYF
>TRBJ1-5|TRBV18|NA|NA
TGTGCCAGCTCGCCGACCGAGGGGAGTCAGCCCCAGCATTTT
CASSPTEGSQPQHF
>TRBJ2-3|TRBV27|few|TRBD1
TGTGCCAGCAGTGAGGACAGGAAGGGCACAGATACGCAGTATTTT
CASSEDRKGTDTQYF
>TRBJ2-3|TRBV25-1|NA|NA
TGTGCCAGCAGTGATCTCCGGAGCACAGATACGCAGTATTTT
CASSDLRSTDTQYF
>TRBJ1-1|TRBV5-1|NA|NA
TGCGCCAGCAGCTTGGGGGGAAACACTGAAGCTTTCTTT
CASSLGGNTEAFF
>TRBJ1-2|TRBV30|NA|NA
TGTGCCTGGGGCACGGGGATGGGGGGCTACACCTTC
CAWGTGMGGYTF
>TRBJ1-4|TRBV28|NA|TRBD1
TGTGCCAGCAGAACAGGGGGCGCGATGGAAAAACTGTTTTTT
CASRTGGAMEKLFF
>TRBJ1-5|TRBV4-1|NA|NA
TGCGCCAGCAGCCAAGTCCCGATAAGGCTAACCTATCAGCCCCAGCATTTT
CASSQVPIRLTYQPQHF
>TRBJ2-5|TRBV2|NA|NA
TGTGCCAGCAGTGAGGGAGCCCAGTACTTC
CASSEGAQYF
>TRBJ1-5|TRBV9|NA|NA
TGTGCCAGCAGCGTAGCTACGAGAGCTGATCGCAATCAGCCCCAGCATTTT
CASSVATRADRNQPQHF
>TRBJ2-3|TRBV28|NA|NA
TGTGCCAGCACCAGCGCAGATACGCAGTATTTT
CASTSADTQYF
>TRBJ1-5|TRBV6-1|NA|NA
TGTGCCAGCAGTGCCCAAACAGGAGCGGGCAATCAGCCCCAGCATTTT
CASSAQTGAGNQPQHF
>TRBJ1-2|TRBV5-4|NA|TRBD1
TGTGCCAGCAGCTCCCCCGGACAGGGCTTCTATGGCTACACCTTC
CASSSPGQGFYGYTF
>TRBJ2-3|TRBV7-2|NA|NA
TGTGCCAGCAGCTTAGACTTAAGAGATACGCAGTATTTT
CASSLDLRDTQYF
>TRBJ1-2|TRBV30|NA|TRBD1
TGTGCCTGGACTGAGACAGGGTTTGGCTACACCTTC
CAWTETGFGYTF
>TRBJ2-7|TRBV7-9|NA|NA
TGTGCCAGCAGCCCTGACTTCGTTCCCTACGAGCAGTACTTC
CASSPDFVPYEQYF
>TRBJ2-7|TRBV6-5|NA|TRBD1
TGTGCCAGCAGATTACGGGACAGGGGATCCTACGAGCAGTACTTC
CASRLRDRGSYEQYF
>TRBJ1-5|TRBV7-9|NA|TRBD1
TGTGCCAGCAGTTTCGAAGGACAGGGCCGGCAGCCCCAGCATTTT
CASSFEGQGRQPQHF
>TRBJ2-7|TRBV5-4|few|TRBD2
TGTGCCAGCAGCATAGGGACTAGCGGGGACTACGAGCAGTACTTC
CASSIGTSGDYEQYF
>TRBJ1-5|TRBV7-8|NA|NA
TGTGCCAGCAGCCCCGGACAGCGGATTACTAGCAATCAGCCCCAGCATTTT
CASSPGQRITSNQPQHF
>TRBJ2-1|TRBV30|NA|TRBD2
TGTGCCTGGAGGCTAGCGGGAGCAGGCGAGCAGTTCTTC
CAWRLAGAGEQFF
>TRBJ2-7|TRBV7-2|NA|NA
TGTGCCAGCAGCTTAGTCCCGCGTCGGGAGCAGTACTTC
CASSLVPRREQYF
>TRBJ2-7|TRBV5-1|few|NA
TGCGCCAGCAGCCTCACGGGTCTCTACGAGCAGTACTTC
CASSLTGLYEQYF
>TRBJ2-5|TRBV4-1|NA|TRBD2
TGCGCCAGCAGCCAACCTGGGTATAGCGGGAGGGACCAAGAGACCCAGTACTTC
CASSQPGYSGRDQETQYF
>TRBJ1-6|TRBV5-1|NA|NA
TGCGCCAGCAGCTTTGACAGGTCCTATTCACCCCTCCACTTT
CASSFDRSYSPLHF
>TRBJ1-1|TRBV7-2|NA|NA
TGTGCCAGCAGCTTAGAACAGGGAAAAGCTTTCTTT
CASSLEQGKAFF
>TRBJ1-6|TRBV11-3|few|NA
TGTGCCAGCAGCTTAACGGTTAATTCACCCCTCCACTTT
CASSLTVNSPLHF
>TRBJ2-7|TRBV7-2|NA|TRBD2
TGTGCCAGCAGCTTAAAGCGGGACCTCGTTCGGGTTAGAGGCGAGCAGTACTTC
CASSLKRDLVRVRGEQYF
>TRBJ2-5|TRBV23-1|NA|TRBD2
TGCGCCGAGGGGGTAGCGGGGGTAGAGACCCAGTACTTC
CAEGVAGVETQYF
>TRBJ2-7|TRBV28|NA|TRBD2
TGTGCCAGCACGCGGGGGGGCCGGGACGAGCAGTACTTC
CASTRGGRDEQYF
>TRBJ1-1|TRBV6-5|NA|NA
TGTGCCAGCAGTTTGGGGGCAACTCGAGGGGGCACTGAAGCTTTCTTT
CASSLGATRGGTEAFF
>TRBJ1-2|TRBV10-1|NA|NA
TGCGCCAGCAGTGACTTAAACTATGGCTACACCTTC
CASSDLNYGYTF
>TRBJ1-2|TRBV28|NA|TRBD1
TGTGCCAGCAGAACCGGGGACAGGGATTATGGCTACACCTTC
CASRTGDRDYGYTF
>TRBJ2-1|TRBV4-1|NA|TRBD2
TGCGCCAGCAGCCAAACCGGACTAGCGGGGAGCTCCTACAATGAGCAGTTCTTC
CASSQTGLAGSSYNEQFF
>TRBJ2-5|TRBV7-3|NA|NA
TGTGCCAGCAGCTTATCGTACCAAGAGACCCAGTACTTC
CASSLSYQETQYF
>TRBJ2-2|TRBV7-7|NA|NA
TGTGCTAGCAGCCTCGGGGGGCGAATGAGCGGGGAGCTGTTTTTT
CASSLGGRMSGELFF
>TRBJ2-3|TRBV6-4|NA|NA
TGTGCCAGCAGTGAAGGGGGTGCGCAGTATTTT
CASSEGGAQYF
>TRBJ1-6|TRBV6-6|NA|NA
TGTGCCAGCAGTACCGCACAGGGATGGTCACCCCTCCACTTT
CASSTAQGWSPLHF
>TRBJ2-5|TRBV7-9|NA|TRBD2
TGTGCCAGCAGCTTAGAAGGCGGGAGAGGAGAGACCCAGTACTTC
CASSLEGGRGETQYF
>TRBJ1-2|TRBV6-5|NA|NA
TGTGCCAGCAGCTCTCGACAGAACTATGGCTACACCTTC
CASSSRQNYGYTF
>TRBJ1-6|TRBV5-1|NA|NA
TGCGCCAGCAGCTTGGATGGGGACTCACCCCTCCACTTT
CASSLDGDSPLHF
>TRBJ2-7|TRBV7-9|NA|TRBD1
TGTGCCAGCAGTCCAGGGGGCGCTACGTACGAGCAGTACTTC
CASSPGGATYEQYF
>TRBJ1-2|TRBV6-6|once|NA
TGTGCCAGCAGTTACTCTGGGGACTATGGCTACACCTTC
CASSYSGDYGYTF
>TRBJ2-7|TRBV11-3|many|TRBD1
TGTGCCAGCAGCCTAGGGACAGGGTTCGGAAACGAGCAGTACTTC
CASSLGTGFGNEQYF
>TRBJ2-3|TRBV5-1|NA|TRBD1
TGCGCCAGCAGCTTCGGGACAGTGCGCACAGATACGCAGTATTTT
CASSFGTVRTDTQYF
>TRBJ2-1|TRBV6-6|NA|TRBD1
TGTGCCAGCAGTTACAGGGACAGGGGCCCCTACAATGAGCAGTTCTTC
CASSYRDRGPYNEQFF
>TRBJ1-1|TRBV18|NA|NA
TGTGCCAGCTCACCACTGAGACCCACCTTGAACACTGAAGCTTTCTTT
CASSPLRPTLNTEAFF